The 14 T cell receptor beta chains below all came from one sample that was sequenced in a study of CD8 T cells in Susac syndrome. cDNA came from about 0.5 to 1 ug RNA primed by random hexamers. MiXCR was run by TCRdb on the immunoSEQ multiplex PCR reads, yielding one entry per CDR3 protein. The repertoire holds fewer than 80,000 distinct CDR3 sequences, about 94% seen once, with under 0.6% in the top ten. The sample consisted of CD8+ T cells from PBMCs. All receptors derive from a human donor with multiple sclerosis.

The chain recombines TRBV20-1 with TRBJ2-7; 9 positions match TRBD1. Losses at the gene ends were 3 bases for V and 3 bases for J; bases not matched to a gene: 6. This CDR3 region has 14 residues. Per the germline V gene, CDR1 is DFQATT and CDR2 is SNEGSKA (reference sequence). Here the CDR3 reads CSARGTGFFYEQYF. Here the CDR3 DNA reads TGCAGTGCTAGGGGGACAGGGTTCTTCTACGAGCAGTACTTC.

The CDR3 region has the DNA TGTGCCAGCAGCGGGGGCGGAGGCTACACCTTC. Protein product: CASSGGGGYTF. The J gene is TRBJ1-2, the V gene TRBV6-5; D is possibly TRBD1 (6 bases). Germline V CDR1 and CDR2: MNHEY, SVGAGI. Trimming took 6 bases from V and 8 from J, leaving 10 bases between them. The CDR3 loop spans 11 amino acids.

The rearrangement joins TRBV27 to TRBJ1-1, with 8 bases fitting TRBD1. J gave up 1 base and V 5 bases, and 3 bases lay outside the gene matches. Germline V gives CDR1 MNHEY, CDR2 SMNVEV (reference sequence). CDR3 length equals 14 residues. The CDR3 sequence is CASSVTGANTEAFF. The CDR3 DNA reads TGTGCCAGCAGTGTGACAGGGGCGAACACTGAAGCTTTCTTT.

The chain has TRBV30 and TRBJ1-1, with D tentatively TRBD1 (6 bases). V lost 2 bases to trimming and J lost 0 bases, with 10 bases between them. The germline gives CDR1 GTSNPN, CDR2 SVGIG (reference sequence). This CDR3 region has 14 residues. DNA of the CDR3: TGTGCCTGGAGTCAGGGGCTGGTGAACACTGAAGCTTTCTTT. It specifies CAWSQGLVNTEAFF.

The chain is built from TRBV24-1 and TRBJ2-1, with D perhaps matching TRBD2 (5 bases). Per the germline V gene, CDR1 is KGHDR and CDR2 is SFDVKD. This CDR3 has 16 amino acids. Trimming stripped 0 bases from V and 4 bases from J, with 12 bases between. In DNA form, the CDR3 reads TGTGCCACCAGTGATTTGGCTTTCGAGGGTTACAATGAGCAGTTCTTC. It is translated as CATSDLAFEGYNEQFF.

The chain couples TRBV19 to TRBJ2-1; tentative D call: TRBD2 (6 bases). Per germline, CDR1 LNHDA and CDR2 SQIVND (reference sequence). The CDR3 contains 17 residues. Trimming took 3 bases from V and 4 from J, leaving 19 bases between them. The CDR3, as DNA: TGTGCCAGTAGTATCCAAGAAGATTCTAGCGCTTACAATGAGCAGTTCTTC. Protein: CASSIQEDSSAYNEQFF.

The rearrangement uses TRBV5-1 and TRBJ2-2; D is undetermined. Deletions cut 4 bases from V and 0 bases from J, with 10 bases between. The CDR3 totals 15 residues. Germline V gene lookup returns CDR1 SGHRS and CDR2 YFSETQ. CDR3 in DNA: TGCGCCAGCAGCCCAGGACGCGCGAACACCGGGGAGCTGTTTTTT. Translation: CASSPGRANTGELFF.

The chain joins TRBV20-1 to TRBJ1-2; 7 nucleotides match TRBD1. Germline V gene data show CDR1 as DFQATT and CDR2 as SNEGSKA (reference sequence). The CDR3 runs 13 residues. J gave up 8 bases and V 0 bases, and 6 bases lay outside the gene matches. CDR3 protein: CSARDKGGGGYTF. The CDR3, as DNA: TGCAGTGCTAGAGATAAAGGAGGGGGCGGCTACACCTTC.

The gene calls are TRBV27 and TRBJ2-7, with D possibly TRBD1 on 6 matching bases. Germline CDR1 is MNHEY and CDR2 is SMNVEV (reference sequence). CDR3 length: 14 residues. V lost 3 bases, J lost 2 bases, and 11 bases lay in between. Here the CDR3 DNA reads TGTGCCAGCAGTTTCCTCGGACAGACCTACGAGCAGTACTTC. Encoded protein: CASSFLGQTYEQYF.

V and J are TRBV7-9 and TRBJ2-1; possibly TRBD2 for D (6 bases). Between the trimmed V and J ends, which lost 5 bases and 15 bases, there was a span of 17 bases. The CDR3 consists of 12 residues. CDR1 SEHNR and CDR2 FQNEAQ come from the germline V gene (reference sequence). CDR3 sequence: CASSNREPEGFF. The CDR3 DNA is TGTGCCAGCAGCAACCGGGAGCCCGAAGGGTTCTTC.

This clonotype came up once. The CDR3 sequence is CSGADTGELFF. The DNA for the CDR3 is TGCAGTGGGGCAGACACCGGGGAGCTGTTTTTT. J is TRBJ2-2 and V is TRBV20-1, with unresolved D. Trimming took 7 bases from V and 3 from J, leaving 6 bases between them. Germline lookup yields CDR1 DFQATT and CDR2 SNEGSKA (reference sequence). There are 11 residues in the CDR3.

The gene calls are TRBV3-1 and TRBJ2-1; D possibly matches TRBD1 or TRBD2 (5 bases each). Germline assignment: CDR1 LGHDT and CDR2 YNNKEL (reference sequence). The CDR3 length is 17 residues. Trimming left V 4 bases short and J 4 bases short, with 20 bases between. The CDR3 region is CASSPSPGTAAYNEQFF. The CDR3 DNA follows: TGTGCCAGCAGCCCTTCCCCTGGGACGGCGGCTTACAATGAGCAGTTCTTC.

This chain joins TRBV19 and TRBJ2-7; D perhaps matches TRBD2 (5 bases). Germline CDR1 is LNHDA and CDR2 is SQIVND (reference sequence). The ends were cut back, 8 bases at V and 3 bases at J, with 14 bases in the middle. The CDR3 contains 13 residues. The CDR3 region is CASAPGLYYEQYF. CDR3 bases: TGTGCCAGTGCCCCGGGGTTGTACTACGAGCAGTACTTC.

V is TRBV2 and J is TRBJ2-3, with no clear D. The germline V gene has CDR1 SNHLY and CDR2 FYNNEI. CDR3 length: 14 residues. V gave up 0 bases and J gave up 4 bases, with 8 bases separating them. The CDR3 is CASSEALQSDTQYF. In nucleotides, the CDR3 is TGTGCCAGCAGTGAAGCGCTACAATCAGATACGCAGTATTTT.